This T cell receptor beta chain was identified in a study of T cells in Graves' hyperthyroidism and ophthalmopathy. Study overall: Peripheral blood was acquired at first diagnosis, ahead of any therapy whatsoever.

There were TCR beta CDR3 regions amplified from RNA transcripts. With the HTBI primer set, the TCR CDR3 went through a first round of RT-PCR. MiXCR, run by TCRdb on the multiplex PCR reads, gives a single entry per CDR3 protein. Of a few hundred thousand distinct CDR3 sequences in the sample, over 20% were seen once. This CDR3 is built from 14 residues. V was cut by 1 base and J by 5 bases, with 9 bases left in between. The V gene's germline CDR1 is MGHRA and CDR2 YSYEKL. This clonotype was found a few times. Source material: blood. The chain carries TRBV4-1 and TRBJ1-5, with a tentative D call TRBD1 (5 bases). The sequence was obtained from a man aged 30 to 45 with Graves' ophthalmopathy. The CDR3 DNA reads as TGCGCCAGCAGCCAAGCCGTGGGGGATCAGCCCCAGCATTTT. This codes for CASSQAVGDQPQHF.